The 32 T cell receptor beta chains in this list originate from one sample, sequenced in a study of shared clonotypes between healthy human individuals. Produced via immunoSEQ multiplex PCR; TCRdb's table is partial and in-frame only. Among approximately 470,000 clones listed, about 78% were seen once. Sequences were obtained from PBMCs. The receptors originated from a woman between 40 and 50 years old in good health. Some clones in this sample may be carry-over from other donors' samples.

As for this clone: A far bigger clonotype differs at one base, so this is likely a read error. This specimen includes other DNA sequences encoding the same CDR3. The chain's CDR3 is CASSDSAGGYNEQFF. The CDR3 DNA is TGTGCCAGCAGTGACTCAGCGGGAGGGTACAATGAGCAGTTCTTC. V usage is TRBV6-4 and J usage is TRBJ2-1, with 10 nucleotides matching TRBD2. V lost 0 bases, J lost 4 bases, and 0 bases stayed unmatched. Germline V CDR1 and CDR2: MRHNA, SNTAGT. The CDR3 runs 15 residues.

This clone has a handful of counts. The genes are TRBV4-2 and TRBJ2-3; possible D gene TRBD1, 6 bases. V lost 1 base, J lost 0 bases, and 11 bases lay in between. Germline V gene data show CDR1 as LGHNA and CDR2 as YNFKEQ. This CDR3 has 16 residues. The CDR3 loop reads CASSQGRQASTDTQYF. The CDR3 DNA is TGTGCCAGCAGCCAAGGTAGACAGGCTAGCACAGATACGCAGTATTTT.

CDR3 protein: CASSGRVLGHPDTQYF. DNA of the CDR3: TGTGCCAGCAGTGGAAGGGTTTTGGGACACCCAGATACGCAGTATTTT. The V and J genes are TRBV6-1 and TRBJ2-3; tentatively, D is TRBD1 (6 bases). Trimming pared 4 bases from V and 4 bases from J, leaving 18 bases between. CDR3 length: 16 amino acids. Germline V CDR1 and CDR2: MNHNS, SASEGT.

The chain links TRBV7-2 to TRBJ2-3; 7 positions match TRBD2. Germline V gene lookup returns CDR1 SGHTA and CDR2 FQGNSA. V gave up 1 base and J gave up 5 bases; unmatched junction bases: 9. This CDR3 contains 16 residues. The CDR3 protein is CASSLDLGGRGDTQYF. DNA of the CDR3: TGTGCCAGCAGCTTAGACCTTGGCGGGAGAGGAGATACGCAGTATTTT.

In its sample, this clone was seen once. The rearrangement joins TRBV30 to TRBJ1-2; D gene uncertain. CDR1 and CDR2 (germline): GTSNPN, SVGIG (reference sequence). The ends were cut back, 3 bases at V and 4 bases at J, with 9 bases in the middle. This CDR3 has 12 amino acids. CDR3 amino acids: CAWSKALYGYTF. In DNA form, the CDR3 reads TGTGCCTGGAGCAAAGCCCTCTATGGCTACACCTTC.

The chain uses TRBV7-8 and TRBJ2-1, with no clear D. CDR3 length: 16 amino acids. Germline CDR1 reads SGHVS; CDR2 reads FQNEAQ. V lost 0 bases, J lost 2 bases, and 11 bases lay in between. CDR3 sequence: CASSLAFGRTYNEQFF. The CDR3 nucleotides read TGTGCCAGCAGCTTAGCATTCGGTCGGACCTACAATGAGCAGTTCTTC.

A remark on this clone: A junction boundary mismatches the germline segment, possibly from a read error. This sequence joins TRBV11-2 and TRBJ1-1, with a tentative D call TRBD1 (5 bases). Germline CDR1 SGHAT, CDR2 FQNNGV. This CDR3 has 11 residues. Written as DNA, the CDR3 is TGTGCCAGCAGCTTAGGGGGCTCGCTACTCTTT. Protein: CASSLGGSLLF.

V is TRBV19 and J is TRBJ1-5; the match to TRBD1 covers 7 bases. CDR1 LNHDA and CDR2 SQIVND come from the germline V gene (reference sequence). The CDR3 consists of 16 residues. Trimming took 6 bases from V and 3 from J; bases not matched to a gene: 11. This CDR3 reads CASSPRGQLNNQPQHF. CDR3 bases: TGTGCCAGTAGCCCCCGGGGACAGCTTAACAATCAGCCCCAGCATTTT.

This sequence joins TRBV2 and TRBJ1-5, with unresolved D. Germline values: CDR1 SNHLY, CDR2 FYNNEI. The CDR3 runs to 14 residues. The V gene lost 2 bases and the J gene lost 4 bases, with 9 bases spanning the gap. CDR3 region: CASSERAVNQPQHF. The CDR3, as DNA: TGTGCCAGCAGTGAAAGGGCAGTAAATCAGCCCCAGCATTTT.

This clone was seen a few times. The chain recombines TRBV27 with TRBJ2-2; D is unresolved. This CDR3 region has 15 residues. Germline loops: CDR1 MNHEY, CDR2 SMNVEV (reference sequence). V was shortened by 5 bases and J by 1 base, with 11 bases between the two germline ends. The CDR3 protein is CASSPRVLNTGELFF. CDR3 sequence (DNA): TGTGCCAGCAGTCCAAGGGTGTTGAACACCGGGGAGCTGTTTTTT.

The V gene is TRBV7-9, the J gene TRBJ2-1; 8 bases are a match to TRBD2. Trimming took 3 bases from V and 0 from J; bases not matched to a gene: 1. Germline V gives CDR1 SEHNR, CDR2 FQNEAQ (reference sequence). The CDR3 spans 15 residues. CDR3 sequence: CASSFREGSYNEQFF. Here the CDR3 DNA reads TGTGCCAGCAGCTTCCGGGAGGGCTCCTACAATGAGCAGTTCTTC.

This clone was counted ten times or more. This chain connects TRBV6-4 to TRBJ1-2; 7 bases map to TRBD1. Per the germline V gene, CDR1 is MRHNA and CDR2 is SNTAGT. The CDR3 sequence is 15 residues long. The V and J ends lost 3 bases and 4 bases, in that order; junction bases with no gene match: 8. The CDR3 loop is CASSEEGQSFYGYTF. The DNA for the CDR3 is TGTGCCAGCAGTGAAGAGGGACAGTCTTTCTATGGCTACACCTTC.

This clone was observed at least ten times. The chain recombines TRBV5-6 with TRBJ1-6; D is possibly TRBD1 (5 bases). The CDR3 loop spans 17 amino acids. Trimming left V 3 bases short and J 0 bases short, with 13 bases between. Germline values: CDR1 SGHDT, CDR2 YYEEEE. The CDR3 loop reads CASSSTSGSSYNSPLHF. The CDR3 nucleotides read TGTGCCAGCAGCTCCACGTCAGGGAGCTCCTATAATTCACCCCTCCACTTT. The variable domain in full, with the rest retrieved from reference TRBV5-6 and TRBJ1-6, is DAGVTQSPTHLIKTRGQQVTLRCSPKSGHDTVSWYQQALGQGPQFIFQYYEEEERQRGNFPDRFSGHQFPNYSSELNVNALLLGDSALYLCASSSTSGSSYNSPLHFGNGTRLTVT.

V is TRBV11-1 and J is TRBJ1-1; D not resolved. V lost 3 bases to trimming and J lost 3 bases, with 14 bases between them. CDR1 is SGHAT and CDR2 is FQDESV in the germline V gene (reference sequence). The length of the CDR3 is 15 residues. CDR3 sequence: CASSFDRGYDTEAFF. The CDR3 DNA reads TGTGCCAGCAGCTTCGATCGGGGATATGACACTGAAGCTTTCTTT.

This clone is a singleton in its sample. The chain links TRBV7-9 to TRBJ2-5; no reliable D call. Trimming removed 7 bases at V and 5 bases at J, with 14 bases between. The CDR3 covers 13 residues. The germline V gene has CDR1 SEHNR and CDR2 FQNEAQ (reference sequence). The DNA for the CDR3 is TGTGCCAGCACTCAACCTAGTGGCGAGACCCAGTACTTC. Encoded protein: CASTQPSGETQYF. The entire variable domain, with the rest obtained from reference TRBV7-9 and TRBJ2-5, is as follows: DTGVSQNPRHKITKRGQNVTFRCDPISEHNRLYWYRQTLGQGPEFLTYFQNEAQLEKSRLLSDRFSAERPKGSFSTLEIQRTEQGDSAMYLCASTQPSGETQYFGPGTRLLVL.

V gene TRBV5-1 combines with J gene TRBJ2-1; D unclear. Trimming left V 0 bases short and J 6 bases short, with 13 bases between. Germline CDR1 reads SGHRS; CDR2 reads YFSETQ. CDR3 length equals 15 residues. The chain's CDR3 is CASSLVVAALNEQFF. Written as DNA, the CDR3 is TGCGCCAGCAGCTTGGTAGTAGCTGCCCTCAATGAGCAGTTCTTC.

The gene calls are TRBV7-2 and TRBJ2-5, with 11 bases lining up with TRBD2. V gave up 1 base and J gave up 3 bases; unmatched junction bases: 1. Germline V gives CDR1 SGHTA, CDR2 FQGNSA. The CDR3 is made up of 15 amino acids. CDR3 nucleotides: TGTGCCAGCAGCTTAGTGGGACTAGCGGAAGAGACCCAGTACTTC. This encodes CASSLVGLAEETQYF.

The V call is TRBV7-9, the J call TRBJ2-7; 8 bases match TRBD1. Germline CDR1 is SEHNR and CDR2 is FQNEAQ (reference sequence). CDR3 length: 14 amino acids. Trimming at V came to 3 bases and at J to 5 bases, leaving 6 bases not matched to a gene. The CDR3 protein is CASSLGQDRHEQYF. The CDR3 region has the DNA TGTGCCAGCAGCTTGGGACAGGATCGCCACGAGCAGTACTTC. The full variable domain, with the rest looked up from reference TRBV7-9 and TRBJ2-7, is DTGVSQNPRHKITKRGQNVTFRCDPISEHNRLYWYRQTLGQGPEFLTYFQNEAQLEKSRLLSDRFSAERPKGSFSTLEIQRTEQGDSAMYLCASSLGQDRHEQYFGPGTRLTVT.

The chain is built from TRBV7-3 and TRBJ1-1, with D hard to call. The CDR3 covers 13 residues. Trimming took off 4 bases at V and 1 base at J, with 7 bases between the two ends. The germline V gene has CDR1 SGHTA and CDR2 FQGTGA. CDR3 amino acids: CASSSHQNTEAFF. In DNA, the CDR3 is TGTGCCAGCAGCTCGCACCAGAACACTGAAGCTTTCTTT. The full variable domain, rest sourced from reference TRBV7-3 and TRBJ1-1, is GAGVSQTPSNKVTEKGKYVELRCDPISGHTALYWYRQSLGQGPEFLIYFQGTGAADDSGLPNDRFFAVRPEGSVSTLKIQRTERGDSAVYLCASSSHQNTEAFFGQGTRLTVV.

The DNA for the CDR3 is TGTGCCAGCAGCAATGGGGGTGGAGCCGCAGAGACCCAGTACTTC. Translation gives CASSNGGGAAETQYF. V is TRBV28 and J is TRBJ2-5; D could derive from TRBD1 or TRBD2 (5 bases each). The CDR3 contains 15 residues. Germline CDR1 and CDR2: MDHEN and SYDVKM. The ends were cut back, 6 bases at V and 4 bases at J, with 18 bases in the middle.

The chain is built from TRBV5-4 and TRBJ2-5, with D tentatively TRBD1 (5 bases). This CDR3 has 13 amino acids. V was pared by 3 bases and J by 2 bases, with 8 bases between. Germline V gene data show CDR1 as SGHNT and CDR2 as YYREEE (reference sequence). CDR3 sequence reads: CASSYTGQETQYF. DNA for the CDR3: TGTGCCAGCAGCTATACAGGTCAAGAGACCCAGTACTTC.

This chain joins TRBV2 and TRBJ1-1, with D uncertain. Trimming left V 4 bases short and J 1 base short, with 7 bases between. The CDR3 extends over 13 amino acids. In germline, CDR1 is SNHLY, CDR2 FYNNEI. CDR3 nucleotides: TGTGCCAGCAGTGTACATAAGAACACTGAAGCTTTCTTT. Residues: CASSVHKNTEAFF. The whole variable domain, filled in from reference TRBV2 and TRBJ1-1, reads EPEVTQTPSHQVTQMGQEVILRCVPISNHLYFYWYRQILGQKVEFLVSFYNNEISEKSEIFDDQFSVERPDGSNFTLKIRSTKLEDSAMYFCASSVHKNTEAFFGQGTRLTVV.

Many counts were recorded for this clone. The J gene is TRBJ2-2, the V gene TRBV6-6; 7 nucleotides line up with TRBD2. CDR3 length: 16 residues. V dropped 3 bases and J dropped 1; count of bases not matched to a gene: 5. The V gene's germline CDR1 is MNHNY and CDR2 SVGAGI (reference sequence). This chain's CDR3 is CASSYRTRMNTGELFF. The CDR3 coding sequence is TGTGCCAGCAGTTATAGGACTAGAATGAACACCGGGGAGCTGTTTTTT.

The chain combines TRBV5-8 with TRBJ2-2, with 9 bases lining up with TRBD1. J was trimmed by 6 bases and V by 4 bases; bases with no gene match: 4. The CDR3 totals 14 residues. CDR1 is SGHTS and CDR2 is YDEGEE in the germline V gene. In DNA form, the CDR3 reads TGTGCCAGCAGCCAAGGGACAGGGCCCGGGGAGCTGTTTTTT. As protein: CASSQGTGPGELFF.

This chain links TRBV5-1 with TRBJ2-2, with D hard to call. V was clipped by 3 bases and J by 2 bases, with 17 bases between them. Germline V CDR1 and CDR2: SGHRS, YFSETQ. This CDR3 has 17 amino acids. In DNA, the CDR3 is TGCGCCAGCAGCTCCGTCACATGGCAGGTTAACACCGGGGAGCTGTTTTTT. Residues: CASSSVTWQVNTGELFF.

This clone was seen ten or more times. The chain has TRBV6-5 and TRBJ2-7; TRBD2 is a possible D gene (5 bases). This CDR3 is 13 amino acids long. The germline V gene encodes CDR1 MNHEY and CDR2 SVGAGI. Trimming cost V 6 bases and J 5 bases, with 14 bases left between them. The CDR3 region has the DNA TGTGCCAGCAGGAACCCGGACGGGGACGAGCAGTACTTC. As protein: CASRNPDGDEQYF.

This chain connects TRBV10-2 to TRBJ2-2, with 11 bases that match TRBD2. The trim removed 6 bases at V and 6 bases at J, leaving 3 bases unmatched. The CDR3 covers 14 residues. Per germline, CDR1 WSHSY and CDR2 SAAADI. CDR3 in amino acids: CASRLAGVSGELFF. The CDR3 DNA is TGCGCCAGCAGACTAGCGGGAGTGTCCGGGGAGCTGTTTTTT.

V gene TRBV30 combines with J gene TRBJ2-1; the match to TRBD2 covers 14 bases. Germline trimming cut 4 bases from V and 4 bases from J; bases unmatched to any gene: 6. Germline assignment: CDR1 GTSNPN and CDR2 SVGIG (reference sequence). There are 16 residues in the CDR3. CDR3 bases: TGTGCCTGGATAAAGGGACTAGCGGGAGAGTACAATGAGCAGTTCTTC. Encoded protein: CAWIKGLAGEYNEQFF.

This chain uses TRBV25-1 with TRBJ1-5; 7 bases line up with TRBD1. Germline lookup yields CDR1 MGHDK and CDR2 SYGVNS. With V trimmed by 8 bases and J by 2 bases, 6 bases remained unmatched. The CDR3 is 14 residues long. DNA for the CDR3: TGTGCCAGCGGTGCACAGGGGCGCAATCAGCCCCAGCATTTT. Translating it yields CASGAQGRNQPQHF.

This sequence joins TRBV5-1 and TRBJ2-7; TRBD1 or TRBD2 may be the D gene (5 bases each). Germline CDR1 SGHRS, CDR2 YFSETQ. This CDR3 has 15 residues. Trimming removed 4 bases from V and 0 bases from J, with 14 bases in between. CDR3 sequence reads: CASSPGTPNSYEQYF. CDR3 nucleotide sequence: TGCGCCAGCAGCCCCGGGACGCCCAACTCCTACGAGCAGTACTTC.

V and J are TRBV6-6 and TRBJ2-7, with D perhaps being TRBD1 or TRBD2 (5 bases each). The germline V gene encodes CDR1 MNHNY and CDR2 SVGAGI (reference sequence). The CDR3 covers 13 residues. The V end was cut by 4 bases, the J end by 8 bases, with 15 bases between. The CDR3 DNA follows: TGTGCCAGCAGTTCGGGACCTAACCATAAGCAGTACTTC. Encoded protein: CASSSGPNHKQYF.

This clone has only a few counts. The chain employs TRBV6-5 and TRBJ1-2; tentatively, D is TRBD1 (6 bases). Germline V lookup: CDR1 MNHEY, CDR2 SVGAGI. The CDR3 contains 13 residues. Trimming left V 5 bases short and J 4 bases short, with 11 bases between. The CDR3 loop reads CASSKQGPYGYTF. CDR3 in DNA: TGTGCCAGCAGTAAACAGGGCCCCTATGGCTACACCTTC.